Reported below is one TCR beta chain. The CDR3 covers 17 residues. Germline CDR1 is MNHEY and CDR2 is SVGEGT. With 2 bases clipped from V and 8 bases from J, the junction kept 15 bases outside the gene matches. This sample was taken from a study of blood T cell repertoires in COVID-19. The method was immunoSEQ multiplex PCR; TCRdb's version includes in-frame clones alone and lacks a portion of them. The profile covers around 280,000 clones, with around 90% appearing a single time and about 1.7% taken by the ten largest. Sample: PBMCs or T cells enriched from blood (not recorded which). V is TRBV6-2 or TRBV6-3 and J is TRBJ2-1; 7 nucleotides align to TRBD2. The receptor comes from a woman between 18 and 29 years old with acute COVID-19. The CDR3 sequence: CASSYGGGRGGVYEQFF. CDR3 nucleotide sequence: TGTGCCAGCAGTTACGGTGGGGGGAGGGGAGGCGTCTATGAGCAGTTCTTC.